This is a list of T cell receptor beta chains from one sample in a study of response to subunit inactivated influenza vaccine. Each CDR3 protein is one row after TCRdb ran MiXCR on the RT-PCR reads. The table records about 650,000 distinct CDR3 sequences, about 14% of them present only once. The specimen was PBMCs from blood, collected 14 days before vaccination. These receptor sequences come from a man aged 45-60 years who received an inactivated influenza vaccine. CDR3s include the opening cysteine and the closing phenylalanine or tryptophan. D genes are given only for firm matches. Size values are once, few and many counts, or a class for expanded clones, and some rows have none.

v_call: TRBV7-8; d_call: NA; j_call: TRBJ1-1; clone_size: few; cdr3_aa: CASSRDPAYTEAFF; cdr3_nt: TGTGCCAGCAGTCGGGATCCTGCTTACACTGAAGCTTTCTTT
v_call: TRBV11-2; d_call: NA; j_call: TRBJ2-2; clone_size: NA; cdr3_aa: CASSLAGAFGELFF; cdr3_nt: TGTGCCAGCAGCTTAGCAGGGGCGTTCGGGGAGCTGTTTTTT
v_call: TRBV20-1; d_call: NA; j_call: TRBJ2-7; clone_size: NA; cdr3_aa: CSALPSGSLFSYEQYF; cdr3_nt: TGCAGTGCCCTCCCTTCCGGCAGCCTATTTTCCTACGAGCAGTACTTC
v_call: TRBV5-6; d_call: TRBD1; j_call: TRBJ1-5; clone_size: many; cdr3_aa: CASSWGQEPNQPQHF; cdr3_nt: TGTGCCAGCAGCTGGGGACAGGAACCCAATCAGCCCCAGCATTTT
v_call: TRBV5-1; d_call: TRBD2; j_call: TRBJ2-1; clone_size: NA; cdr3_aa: CASSLADLAGVGEQFF; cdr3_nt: TGCGCCAGCAGCTTGGCCGATCTAGCGGGAGTCGGTGAGCAGTTCTTC
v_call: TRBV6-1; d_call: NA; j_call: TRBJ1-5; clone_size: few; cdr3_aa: CASTNPSGRGNQPQHF; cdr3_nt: TGTGCCAGCACCAACCCTTCCGGGAGGGGAAATCAGCCCCAGCATTTT
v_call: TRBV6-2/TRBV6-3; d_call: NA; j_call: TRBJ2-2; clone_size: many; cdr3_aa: CASSYAGAYTGELFF; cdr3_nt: TGTGCCAGCAGTTACGCTGGGGCGTACACCGGGGAGCTGTTTTTT
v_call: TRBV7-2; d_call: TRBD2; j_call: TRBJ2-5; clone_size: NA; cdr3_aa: CASSLFSSGAETQYF; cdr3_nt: TGTGCCAGCAGCTTATTTTCTAGCGGGGCCGAGACCCAGTACTTC
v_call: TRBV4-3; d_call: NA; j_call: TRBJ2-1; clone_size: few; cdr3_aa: CASSQVPGTLDEQFF; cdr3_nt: TGCGCCAGCAGCCAAGTACCCGGGACACTCGATGAGCAGTTCTTC
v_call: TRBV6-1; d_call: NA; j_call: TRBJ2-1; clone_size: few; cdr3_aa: CASKNRDYNEQFF; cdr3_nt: TGTGCCAGCAAAAACCGGGACTACAATGAGCAGTTCTTC
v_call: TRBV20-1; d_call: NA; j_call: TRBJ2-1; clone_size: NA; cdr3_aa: CSVRKSGHEQFF; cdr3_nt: TGCAGTGTTCGGAAATCAGGGCATGAGCAGTTCTTC
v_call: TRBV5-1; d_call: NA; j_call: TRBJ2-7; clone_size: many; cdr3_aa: CASSFEVKTHEQYF; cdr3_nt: TGCGCCAGCAGCTTTGAAGTAAAAACACACGAGCAGTACTTC
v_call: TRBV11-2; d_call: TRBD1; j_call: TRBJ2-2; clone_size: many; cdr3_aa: CASSLRQGSGELFF; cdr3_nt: TGTGCCAGCAGCTTAAGACAGGGGAGCGGGGAGCTGTTTTTT
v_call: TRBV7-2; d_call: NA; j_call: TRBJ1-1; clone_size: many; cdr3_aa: CASSLTVNTEAFF; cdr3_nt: TGTGCCAGCAGCTTAACCGTGAACACTGAAGCTTTCTTT
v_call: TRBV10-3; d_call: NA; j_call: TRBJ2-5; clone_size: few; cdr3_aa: CAISAGQGEETQYF; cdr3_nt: TGTGCCATCAGTGCTGGACAAGGGGAAGAGACCCAGTACTTC
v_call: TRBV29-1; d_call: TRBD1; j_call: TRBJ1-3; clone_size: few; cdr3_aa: CSASDRIGNTIYF; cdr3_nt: TGCAGCGCCTCGGACAGGATCGGAAACACCATATATTTT
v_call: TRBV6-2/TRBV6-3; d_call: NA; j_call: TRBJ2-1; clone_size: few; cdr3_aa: CASRSRDQSSYNEQFF; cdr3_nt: TGTGCCAGCAGGAGCAGGGACCAAAGCTCCTACAATGAGCAGTTCTTC
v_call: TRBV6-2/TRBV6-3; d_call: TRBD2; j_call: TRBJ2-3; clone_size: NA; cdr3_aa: CASSRTSGRVWGTDTQYF; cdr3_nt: TGTGCCAGCAGCCGGACTAGCGGGAGGGTTTGGGGCACAGATACGCAGTATTTT
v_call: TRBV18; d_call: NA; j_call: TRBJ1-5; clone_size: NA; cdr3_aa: CASSPASEQPQHF; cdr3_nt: TGTGCCAGCTCACCAGCTAGCGAACAGCCCCAGCATTTT
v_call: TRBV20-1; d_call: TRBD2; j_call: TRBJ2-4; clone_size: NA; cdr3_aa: CSASGRELFQYF; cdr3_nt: TGCAGTGCTAGCGGGAGGGAGCTTTTTCAGTACTTC
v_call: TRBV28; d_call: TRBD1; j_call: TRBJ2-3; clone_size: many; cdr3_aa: CASSEALGTGNQDTQYF; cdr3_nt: TGTGCCAGCAGTGAAGCCCTCGGGACAGGCAACCAAGATACGCAGTATTTT
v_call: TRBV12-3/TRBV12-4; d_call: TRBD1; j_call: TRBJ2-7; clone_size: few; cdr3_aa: CASSFLVGTAYEQYF; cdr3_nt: TGTGCCAGCAGTTTTTTAGTCGGGACAGCCTACGAGCAGTACTTC
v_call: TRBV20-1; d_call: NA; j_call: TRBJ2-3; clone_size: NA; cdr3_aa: CSAAPGVTDTQYF; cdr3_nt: TGCAGTGCTGCCCCGGGCGTAACAGATACGCAGTATTTT
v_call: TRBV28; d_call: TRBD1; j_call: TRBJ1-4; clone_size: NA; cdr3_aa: CASKPTGSSNEKLFF; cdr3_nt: TGTGCCAGCAAGCCGACAGGGTCGAGTAATGAAAAACTGTTTTTT
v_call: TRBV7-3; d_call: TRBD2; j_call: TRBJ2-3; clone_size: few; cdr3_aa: CASSFSASGRIADTQYF; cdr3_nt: TGTGCCAGCAGCTTCTCCGCTAGCGGGAGGATCGCAGATACGCAGTATTTT
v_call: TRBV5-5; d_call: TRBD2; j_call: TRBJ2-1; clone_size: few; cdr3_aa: CASSSGTSINEQFF; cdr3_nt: TGTGCCAGCAGCTCCGGGACTAGCATCAATGAGCAGTTCTTC
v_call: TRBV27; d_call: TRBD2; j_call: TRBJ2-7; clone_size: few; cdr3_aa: CASSPRLAGTTVQYF; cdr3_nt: TGTGCCAGCAGTCCCCGGCTAGCGGGTACTACTGTGCAGTACTTC
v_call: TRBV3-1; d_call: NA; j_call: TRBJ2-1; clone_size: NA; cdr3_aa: CASSQVSGLGRSEQFF; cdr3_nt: TGTGCCAGCAGCCAAGTTAGCGGATTAGGACGTTCTGAGCAGTTCTTC
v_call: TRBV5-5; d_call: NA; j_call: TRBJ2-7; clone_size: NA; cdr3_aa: CASSSPGTITYEQYF; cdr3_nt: TGTGCCAGCAGCTCCCCCGGGACAATTACCTACGAGCAGTACTTC
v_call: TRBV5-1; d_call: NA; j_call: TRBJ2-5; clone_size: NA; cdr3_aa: CASSPTKQGWGAETQYF; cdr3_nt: TGCGCCAGCAGCCCGACAAAACAGGGCTGGGGCGCAGAGACCCAGTACTTC
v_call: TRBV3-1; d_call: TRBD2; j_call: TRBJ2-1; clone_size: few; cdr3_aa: CASANPGGAYNEQFF; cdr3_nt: TGTGCCAGCGCGAACCCGGGGGGGGCCTACAATGAGCAGTTCTTC
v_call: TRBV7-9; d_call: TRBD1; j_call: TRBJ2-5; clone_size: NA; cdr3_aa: CASSLGRDSWQETQYF; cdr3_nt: TGTGCCAGCAGCTTAGGTCGGGACAGTTGGCAAGAGACCCAGTACTTC
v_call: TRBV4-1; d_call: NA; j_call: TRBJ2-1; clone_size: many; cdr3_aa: CASSQDRRDTSSYNEQFF; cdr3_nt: TGCGCCAGCAGCCAAGATCGTAGGGACACGAGCTCCTACAATGAGCAGTTCTTC
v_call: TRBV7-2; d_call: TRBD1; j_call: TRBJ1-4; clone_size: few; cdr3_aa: CASSPGTGGRLFF; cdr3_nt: TGTGCCAGCAGCCCAGGGACAGGGGGGAGGTTGTTTTTT
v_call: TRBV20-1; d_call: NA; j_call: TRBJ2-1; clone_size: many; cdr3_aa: CSASGYLKLYNEQFF; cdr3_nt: TGCAGTGCTAGCGGATACTTAAAGTTATACAATGAGCAGTTCTTC
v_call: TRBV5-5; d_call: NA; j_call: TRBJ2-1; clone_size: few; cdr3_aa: CASSWPTGTANNEQFF; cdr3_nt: TGTGCCAGCAGCTGGCCGACCGGGACGGCAAACAATGAGCAGTTCTTC
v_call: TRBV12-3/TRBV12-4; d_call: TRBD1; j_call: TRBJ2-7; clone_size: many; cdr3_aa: CASSLTDRGHEQYF; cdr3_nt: TGTGCCAGCAGTTTGACCGACAGGGGCCACGAGCAGTACTTC
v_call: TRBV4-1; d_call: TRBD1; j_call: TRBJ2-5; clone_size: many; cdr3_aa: CASSQDGQGEETQYF; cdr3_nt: TGCGCCAGCAGCCAAGATGGACAGGGGGAAGAGACCCAGTACTTC
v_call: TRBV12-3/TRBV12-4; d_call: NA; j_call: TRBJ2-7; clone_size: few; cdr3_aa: CASSLRRGSYEQYF; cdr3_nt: TGTGCCAGCAGTTTAAGGCGGGGATCCTACGAGCAGTACTTC
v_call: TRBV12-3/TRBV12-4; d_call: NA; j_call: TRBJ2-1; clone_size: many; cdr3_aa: CASSGVRGGNNEQFF; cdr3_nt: TGTGCCAGCAGTGGGGTTCGGGGTGGTAACAATGAGCAGTTCTTC
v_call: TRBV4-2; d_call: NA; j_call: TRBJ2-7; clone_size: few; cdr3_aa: CATPYRRALHEQYF; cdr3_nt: TGTGCTACCCCCTATCGGAGGGCTCTACACGAGCAGTACTTC
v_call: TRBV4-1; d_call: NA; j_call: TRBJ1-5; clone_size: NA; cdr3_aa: CASSQVADRLSNQPQHF; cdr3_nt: TGCGCCAGCAGCCAAGTCGCCGACAGATTGAGCAATCAGCCCCAGCATTTT
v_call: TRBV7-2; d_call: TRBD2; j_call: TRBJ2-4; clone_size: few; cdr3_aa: CASSSFERGTPKNIQYF; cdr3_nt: TGTGCCAGCAGCTCCTTCGAGCGGGGGACTCCCAAAAACATTCAGTACTTC
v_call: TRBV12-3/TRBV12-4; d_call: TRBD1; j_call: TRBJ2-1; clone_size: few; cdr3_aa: CASGQGSTVYNEQFF; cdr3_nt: TGTGCCAGTGGACAGGGATCCACAGTATACAATGAGCAGTTCTTC
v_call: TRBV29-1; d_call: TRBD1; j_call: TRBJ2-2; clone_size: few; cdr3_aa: CSGTRTGPPAGELFF; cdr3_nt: TGCAGCGGGACGAGGACAGGGCCCCCGGCCGGGGAGCTGTTTTTT
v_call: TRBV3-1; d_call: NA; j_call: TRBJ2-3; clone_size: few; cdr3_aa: CASSPPGVPDTQYF; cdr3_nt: TGTGCCAGCAGCCCTCCGGGGGTACCAGATACGCAGTATTTT
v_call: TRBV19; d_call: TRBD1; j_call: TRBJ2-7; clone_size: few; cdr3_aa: CASSKTGGLSYEQYF; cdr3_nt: TGTGCCAGTAGTAAAACAGGGGGCTTGTCTTACGAGCAGTACTTC
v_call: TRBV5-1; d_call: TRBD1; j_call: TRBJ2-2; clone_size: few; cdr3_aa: CASSLRAGQATGELFF; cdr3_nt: TGCGCCAGCAGCCTAAGAGCCGGACAGGCCACCGGGGAGCTGTTTTTT
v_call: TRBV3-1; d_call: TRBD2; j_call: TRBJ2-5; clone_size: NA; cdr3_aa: CASSQVWGGYQETQYF; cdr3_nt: TGTGCCAGCAGCCAGGTGTGGGGGGGGTACCAAGAGACCCAGTACTTC
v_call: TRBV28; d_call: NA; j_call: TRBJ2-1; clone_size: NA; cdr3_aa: CASSSRGYPHNEQFF; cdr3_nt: TGTGCCAGCAGTTCACGGGGGTACCCACACAATGAGCAGTTCTTC
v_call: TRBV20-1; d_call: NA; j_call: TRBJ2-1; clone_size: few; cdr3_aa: CSAKRGQNNEQFF; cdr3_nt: TGCAGTGCTAAACGGGGACAAAACAATGAGCAGTTCTTC
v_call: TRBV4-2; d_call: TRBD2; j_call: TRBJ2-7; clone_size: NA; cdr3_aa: CASSREGTSGYYEQYF; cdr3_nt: TGTGCCAGCAGCCGAGAAGGGACTAGCGGTTACTACGAGCAGTACTTC
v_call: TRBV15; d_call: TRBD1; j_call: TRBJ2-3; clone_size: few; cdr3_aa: CATSRAPQGGTDTQYF; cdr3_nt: TGTGCCACCAGCAGAGCCCCACAGGGGGGAACAGATACGCAGTATTTT
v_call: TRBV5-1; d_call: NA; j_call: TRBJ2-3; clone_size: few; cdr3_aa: CASSLETLYNTQYF; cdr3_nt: TGCGCCAGCAGCTTGGAGACCTTATATAATACGCAGTATTTT
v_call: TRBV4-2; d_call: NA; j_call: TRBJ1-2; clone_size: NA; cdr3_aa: CASSQEVITGKYYGYTF; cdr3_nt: TGTGCCAGCAGCCAAGAAGTAATAACAGGGAAGTACTATGGCTACACCTTC
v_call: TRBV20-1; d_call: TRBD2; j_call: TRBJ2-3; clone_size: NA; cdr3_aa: CSARAPGTSGSTQYF; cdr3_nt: TGCAGTGCTAGGGCCCCCGGGACTAGCGGCAGTACGCAGTATTTT
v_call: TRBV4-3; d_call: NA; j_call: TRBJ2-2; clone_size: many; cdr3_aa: CASSQVLLTGELFF; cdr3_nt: TGCGCCAGCAGCCAAGTACTACTCACCGGGGAGCTGTTTTTT
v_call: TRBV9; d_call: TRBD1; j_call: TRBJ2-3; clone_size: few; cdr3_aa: CASSVVGQGTDTQYF; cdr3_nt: TGTGCCAGCAGCGTAGTGGGACAGGGAACAGATACGCAGTATTTT
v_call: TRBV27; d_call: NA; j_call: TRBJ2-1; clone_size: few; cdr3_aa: CASRRRVNEQFF; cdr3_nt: TGTGCCAGCAGGCGCAGGGTAAATGAGCAGTTCTTC
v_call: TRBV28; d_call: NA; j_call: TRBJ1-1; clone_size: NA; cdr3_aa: CASSPLLQINTEAFF; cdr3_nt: TGTGCCAGCAGTCCCCTCCTACAGATAAACACTGAAGCTTTCTTT